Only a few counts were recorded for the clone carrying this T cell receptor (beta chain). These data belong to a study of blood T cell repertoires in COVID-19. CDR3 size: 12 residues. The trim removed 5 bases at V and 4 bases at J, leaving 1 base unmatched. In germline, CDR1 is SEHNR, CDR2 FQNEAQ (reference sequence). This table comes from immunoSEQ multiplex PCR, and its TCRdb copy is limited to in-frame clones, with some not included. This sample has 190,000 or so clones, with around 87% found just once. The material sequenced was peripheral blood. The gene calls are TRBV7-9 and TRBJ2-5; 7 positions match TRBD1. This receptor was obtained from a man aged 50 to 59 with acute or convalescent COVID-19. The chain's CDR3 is CASSRDRETQYF. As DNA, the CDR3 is TGTGCCAGCAGCCGGGACAGAGAGACCCAGTACTTC.